This T cell receptor beta chain was profiled in a study of PD-1 blockade in mismatch repair-deficient tumors. As regards this clone: Its antigen is not known.

Sequencing used immunoSEQ multiplex PCR; TCRdb keeps in-frame clones, though not all of them. The sample holds over 11,000 clones, 85% to 90% seen once. Regarding time point: identical roughly 10-day culture without peptide (control). Germline V CDR1 and CDR2: SGDLS, YYNGEE. This CDR3 is 15 amino acids long. V was clipped by 4 bases and J by 3 bases, with 15 bases between them. Here the sequenced sample was cells cultured in vitro, taken from a patient treated with pembrolizumab. The TCR originated in an adult with mismatch repair-deficient cancer. The V and J genes are TRBV9 and TRBJ2-3; D possibly corresponds to TRBD1 (5 bases). The CDR3 protein is CASSPTQGRTDTQYF. CDR3 sequence (DNA): TGTGCCAGCAGCCCCACCCAGGGTAGGACAGATACGCAGTATTTT.